This TCR beta chain was documented in a study of T cell repertoires in cytomegalovirus infection. Looking at the study overall: A matching HLA type, together with CMV infection, was signaled by public TCR beta signatures. Notes on the study in general: Across the ex vivo response, the dominant clonotypes were HLA-C-restricted CMV-specific TCR beta clonotypes. The study identified carriers of CMV plus the relevant HLA from cumulative public TCR beta family frequency.

This clonotype was picked up many times. Its antigen remains unidentified. TCRdb reanalysed the reads using MiXCR and keeps one entry per CDR3 protein. The sample includes 150,000 to 200,000 distinct CDR3 sequences, 28% of them seen just once. CDR1 SGHTA and CDR2 FQGNSA come from the germline V gene. The germline V and J ends were trimmed by 7 bases and 1 base, with 13 bases remaining between them. CDR3 length: 14 residues. The sample was PBMCs. The V and J genes are TRBV7-2 and TRBJ1-1, with D unresolved. This receptor was identified in a human donor in good health (CMV status not recorded). Some clones in this sample may be carry-over from other donors' samples. The CDR3 region is CASNPWRANTEAFF. The DNA for the CDR3 is TGTGCCAGCAACCCATGGAGGGCGAACACTGAAGCTTTCTTT.